A single sample is the source of the 25 T cell receptor beta chains below, sequenced in a study of blood T cell repertoires in COVID-19. TCRdb keeps only in-frame clones here, not all; method: immunoSEQ multiplex PCR. Of roughly 670,000 clones in the sample, around 90% are singletons; the top ten hold over 0.2%. The sequencing sample was made of peripheral blood. These receptors originate from a woman under 30 with acute or convalescent COVID-19.

J is TRBJ1-3 and V is TRBV5-1, with D perhaps matching TRBD1 (5 bases). V lost 0 bases and J 4 bases, leaving 20 bases between the germline ends. CDR1 and CDR2 (germline): SGHRS, YFSETQ. The CDR3 totals 18 residues. CDR3: CASSLALPGQGPGNTIYF. The CDR3 nucleotides are TGCGCCAGCAGCTTGGCCTTACCCGGACAAGGTCCCGGAAACACCATATATTTT. The full variable domain, completed using reference TRBV5-1 and TRBJ1-3, is KAGVTQTPRYLIKTRGQQVTLSCSPISGHRSVSWYQQTPGQGLQFLFEYFSETQRNKGNFPGRFSGRQFSNSRSEMNVSTLELGDSALYLCASSLALPGQGPGNTIYFGEGSWLTVV.

This rearrangement joins TRBV6-5 to TRBJ1-1; D gene uncertain. V lost 7 bases and J lost 0, with 12 bases in between. Germline V gene sequence: CDR1 MNHEY, CDR2 SVGAGI. The CDR3 sequence is 14 residues long. This chain's CDR3 is CASTSQALNTEAFF. The CDR3 region has the DNA TGTGCCAGCACTTCCCAGGCGCTGAACACTGAAGCTTTCTTT.

This clone was recorded once. V and J are TRBV10-3 and TRBJ1-2; tentative D call: TRBD1 (6 bases). Trimming left V 2 bases short and J 8 bases short, with 15 bases between. Germline loops: CDR1 ENHRY, CDR2 SYGVKD. CDR3 length: 14 residues. The CDR3 coding sequence is TGTGCCATCAGTGAGCGGACAGACCCATTCGGCTACACCTTC. Translation: CAISERTDPFGYTF.

On this clone itself: The germline gene is not matched at one end of the junction; a read error may be the cause. This chain connects TRBV9 to TRBJ2-7; 13 bases are shared with TRBD2. CDR1 is SGDLS and CDR2 is YYNGEE in the germline V gene. The CDR3 runs to 14 residues. This CDR3 is CASSKAGLAGPHDF. Written as DNA, the CDR3 is TGTGCCAGCAGCAAGGCGGGACTAGCGGGGCCTCATGACTTC.

The CDR3 here is CASLVWRGAYEQYF. CDR3 nucleotide sequence: TGTGCCAGCCTAGTTTGGCGGGGGGCCTACGAGCAGTACTTC. V is TRBV2 and J is TRBJ2-7; TRBD2 matches 8 bases. In germline, CDR1 is SNHLY, CDR2 FYNNEI. The junction had 8 bases not matched to a gene; V was cut back by 8 bases and J by 2 bases. The CDR3 runs to 14 residues. The variable domain in full, with the rest retrieved from reference TRBV2 and TRBJ2-7, is EPEVTQTPSHQVTQMGQEVILRCVPISNHLYFYWYRQILGQKVEFLVSFYNNEISEKSEIFDDQFSVERPDGSNFTLKIRSTKLEDSAMYFCASLVWRGAYEQYFGPGTRLTVT.

This sequence joins TRBV6-5 and TRBJ1-1; D not certain. The length of the CDR3 is 13 residues. V lost 5 bases to trimming and J lost 1 base, with 8 bases between them. In germline, CDR1 is MNHEY, CDR2 SVGAGI. CDR3 protein: CASSPGRNTEAFF. CDR3 DNA: TGTGCCAGCAGTCCCGGGAGGAACACTGAAGCTTTCTTT.

This chain connects TRBV10-1 to TRBJ1-1; 7 bases agree with TRBD1. The CDR3 length is 15 residues. The V and J ends lost 3 bases and 6 bases, in that order; junction bases with no gene match: 10. The germline gives CDR1 WNHNN, CDR2 SYGVQD (reference sequence). For the CDR3, the DNA is TGCGCCAGCAGTGAAATTCCTAAGACAGGGCCTGAAGCTTTCTTT. Protein product: CASSEIPKTGPEAFF.

The sample holds one count of this clone. J is TRBJ1-2 and V is TRBV13; 7 bases align to TRBD1. The CDR3 is 17 amino acids. The J segment lost 6 bases and the V segment lost 5 bases, leaving 18 bases of the junction unmatched. The germline gives CDR1 PRHDT, CDR2 FYEKMQ (reference sequence). CDR3 DNA: TGTGCCAGCAGCATTGGGAACAGGGGAGTGGGGCCGGATGGCTACACCTTC. Protein product: CASSIGNRGVGPDGYTF.

CDR3 sequence reads: CASSLWGDEQFF. The CDR3 DNA reads TGTGCCAGCAGCTTATGGGGGGATGAGCAGTTCTTC. This sequence joins TRBV7-3 and TRBJ2-1; D perhaps matches TRBD2 (6 bases). V lost 2 bases and J lost 8, with 7 bases in between. This CDR3 is built from 12 residues. Germline CDR1 and CDR2: SGHTA and FQGTGA.

The genes are TRBV6-2 or TRBV6-3 and TRBJ2-7; 7 nucleotides match TRBD1. This CDR3 is built from 17 residues. V shed 0 bases and J 1 base; nucleotides not matched to a gene: 9. Germline values: CDR1 MNHEY, CDR2 SVGEGT. DNA of the CDR3: TGTGCCAGCAGTTACTCCCTGGGGACAGATCTTTCCTACGAGCAGTACTTC. Translation gives CASSYSLGTDLSYEQYF.

V and J are TRBV11-2 and TRBJ1-2, with 9 nucleotides matching TRBD1. The V gene's germline CDR1 is SGHAT and CDR2 FQNNGV. The CDR3 is 14 residues long. The V segment lost 4 bases and the J segment 8 bases; nucleotides outside the gene matches: 8. CDR3 nucleotide sequence: TGTGCCAGCAGCTGGGGGACAGGGAGTGGAGGCTACACCTTC. It is translated as CASSWGTGSGGYTF.

The V gene is TRBV6-5, the J gene TRBJ1-1, with 10 bases aligning to TRBD1. There are 14 residues in the CDR3. From germline, CDR1 is MNHEY and CDR2 SVGAGI. After removal of 5 bases from V and 3 bases from J, the junction contained 3 bases not matched to a gene. This CDR3 is CASSRQGADTEAFF. The DNA for the CDR3 is TGTGCCAGCAGTCGACAGGGGGCGGACACTGAAGCTTTCTTT.

This chain connects TRBV6-5 to TRBJ1-2; 7 nucleotides agree with TRBD1. CDR1 MNHEY and CDR2 SVGAGI come from the germline V gene. The CDR3 covers 15 residues. Germline trimming cut 0 bases from V and 6 bases from J; bases unmatched to any gene: 7. The CDR3 region is CASSYSTRGDHGYTF. The CDR3 nucleotides are TGTGCCAGCAGTTACTCGACCAGGGGGGACCATGGCTACACCTTC.

The J gene is TRBJ1-1, the V gene TRBV10-3; D uncertain. Germline V gene data show CDR1 as ENHRY and CDR2 as SYGVKD. This CDR3 is built from 11 residues. V was clipped by 11 bases and J by 5 bases, with 12 bases between them. This chain's CDR3 is CAAGSRTEAFF. CDR3 bases: TGTGCCGCCGGGTCGCGGACTGAAGCTTTCTTT.

This chain links TRBV28 with TRBJ2-7; D might be TRBD1 (6 bases). The CDR3 spans 14 residues. Germline assignment: CDR1 MDHEN and CDR2 SYDVKM. The V end lost 7 bases, the J end lost 3 bases, and 16 bases lay between the germline ends. The CDR3 protein is CASTQQGFFYEQYF. CDR3 sequence (DNA): TGTGCCAGCACACAACAGGGTTTTTTCTACGAGCAGTACTTC.

This chain uses TRBV2 with TRBJ2-2, with 7 bases aligning to TRBD2. The ends lost 4 bases at V and 4 bases at J; junction bases unmatched: 6. This CDR3 has 15 amino acids. From germline, CDR1 is SNHLY and CDR2 FYNNEI. CDR3: CASSGEGLTTGELFF. In DNA, the CDR3 is TGTGCCAGCAGTGGGGAGGGGCTAACCACCGGGGAGCTGTTTTTT.

V gene TRBV30 combines with J gene TRBJ1-3, with D unresolved. The CDR3 totals 14 residues. The germline CDR1 and CDR2 sequences are GTSNPN and SVGIG (reference sequence). V was clipped by 4 bases and J by 4 bases, with 14 bases between them. The CDR3 here is CAWNRGEAGNTIYF. The DNA for the CDR3 is TGTGCCTGGAATCGCGGGGAGGCGGGAAACACCATATATTTT.

CDR3 nucleotide sequence: TGTGCCAGCAGTCTACAGGAATTACTCGGCTACACCTTC. Translation: CASSLQELLGYTF. The V call is TRBV12-3 or TRBV12-4, the J call TRBJ1-2; the D gene is possibly TRBD1 (5 bases). Trimming removed 5 bases from V and 8 bases from J, with 15 bases in between. The CDR3 extends over 13 amino acids.

The CDR3 loop is CASSYSTDLYNYGYTF. CDR3 DNA: TGTGCCAGCAGTTACTCCACAGACCTCTATAACTATGGCTACACCTTC. The chain links TRBV6-5 to TRBJ1-2; the D is unclear. Deletions cut 0 bases from V and 1 base from J, with 12 bases between. CDR1 is MNHEY and CDR2 is SVGAGI in the germline V gene. The CDR3 consists of 16 residues.

The V and J genes are TRBV12-3 or TRBV12-4 and TRBJ2-6; D is ambiguous. V lost 7 bases and J lost 0, with 4 bases in between. CDR3 length equals 13 residues. The CDR3 region has the DNA TGTGCCAGCACCCACTCTGGGGCCAACGTCCTGACTTTC. It encodes CASTHSGANVLTF.

The chain couples TRBV27 to TRBJ2-1; D is perhaps TRBD2 (6 bases). Trimming removed 7 bases at V and 5 bases at J, with 6 bases between. CDR1 and CDR2 (germline): MNHEY, SMNVEV (reference sequence). This CDR3 contains 11 residues. The CDR3 DNA reads as TGTGCCAGCACTAGCGACAATGAGCAGTTCTTC. This codes for CASTSDNEQFF.

The chain is built from TRBV14 and TRBJ1-1; 8 bases are a match to TRBD1. V shed 5 bases and J 3 bases; nucleotides not matched to a gene: 14. This CDR3 has 17 residues. CDR1 is SGHDN, CDR2 FVKESK, per germline. As DNA, the CDR3 is TGTGCCAGCAGCTCCCGGGACAGGCGGCCGTCGGACACTGAAGCTTTCTTT. Encoded protein: CASSSRDRRPSDTEAFF.

This chain links TRBV13 with TRBJ2-3, with D tentatively TRBD1 (5 bases). The germline V gene encodes CDR1 PRHDT and CDR2 FYEKMQ (reference sequence). The CDR3 is 15 residues long. Trimming took off 5 bases at V and 4 bases at J, with 16 bases between the two ends. Here the CDR3 reads CASSPTPRGPDTQYF. The CDR3 bases are TGTGCCAGCAGCCCCACTCCAAGGGGCCCAGATACGCAGTATTTT.

This chain uses TRBV19 with TRBJ2-2; tentative D call: TRBD1 (5 bases). Per the germline V gene, CDR1 is LNHDA and CDR2 is SQIVND (reference sequence). This CDR3 spans 14 amino acids. The V gene lost 3 bases and the J gene lost 6 bases, with 11 bases spanning the gap. CDR3: CASSIDSTAGELFF. CDR3 DNA: TGTGCCAGTAGTATCGACAGTACGGCCGGGGAGCTGTTTTTT.

This sequence joins TRBV7-3 and TRBJ1-1, with TRBD1 identical over 8 bases. J lost 3 bases, V lost 1 base, and 10 bases had no gene match. The CDR3 spans 17 residues. Germline V lookup: CDR1 SGHTA, CDR2 FQGTGA. This chain's CDR3 is CASSLRRQGAADTEAFF. The CDR3 nucleotides read TGTGCCAGCAGCTTAAGAAGGCAGGGGGCGGCGGACACTGAAGCTTTCTTT.